Listed below are T cell receptor beta chains from one sample, sequenced in a study of blood T cell repertoires in COVID-19. The assay was immunoSEQ multiplex PCR, and TCRdb's table has in-frame clones only and misses some. Of some 50,000 clones listed, over 80% are singletons. The sample was peripheral blood. Receptors originate from a man aged 50 to 60 with acute or convalescent COVID-19. Each CDR3 is given with its conserved first and last residue. D genes are given only for firm matches. Rows give clone size only sometimes, using once, few, many, or a class for an expanded clone.

d_gene	v_gene	abundance	j_gene	CDR3aa	CDR3nt
-	TRBV19	-	TRBJ2-3	CASSVLVGAGDTQYF	TGTGCCAGTTCCGTTCTGGTGGGAGCTGGAGATACGCAGTATTTT
TRBD1	TRBV18	-	TRBJ2-2	CASSDKDRETSGELFF	TGTGCCAGCTCAGACAAGGACAGGGAGACATCCGGGGAGCTGTTTTTT
TRBD1	TRBV4-3	few	TRBJ1-2	CASSQRAGTAYTF	TGCGCCAGCAGCCAAAGGGCCGGGACAGCCTACACCTTC
-	TRBV6-2/TRBV6-3	-	TRBJ2-7	CASSGGWDEQYF	TGTGCCAGCAGTGGCGGGTGGGACGAGCAGTACTTC
-	TRBV18	-	TRBJ2-3	CASSRTSTDTQYF	TGTGCCAGCTCTAGGACTAGCACAGATACGCAGTATTTT
-	TRBV7-9	-	TRBJ2-1	CASSLTNEQDEQFF	TGTGCCAGCAGCTTAACGAATGAGCAAGATGAGCAGTTCTTC
-	TRBV5-1	-	TRBJ2-2	CASSLYKDSRNTGELFF	TGCGCCAGCAGCTTGTATAAGGACAGCAGGAACACCGGGGAGCTGTTTTTT
TRBD1	TRBV10-1	-	TRBJ2-5	CASSSDRRETQYF	TGCGCCAGCAGTTCGGACAGGCGGGAGACCCAGTACTTC
-	TRBV28	-	TRBJ1-2	CASSFGRGPLANYGYTF	TGTGCCAGCAGTTTCGGCAGGGGCCCCTTAGCTAACTATGGCTACACCTTC
TRBD1	TRBV7-2	-	TRBJ1-3	CASSSGQVSGNTIYF	TGTGCCAGCAGCTCCGGACAGGTCTCTGGAAACACCATATATTTT
-	TRBV5-1	-	TRBJ2-7	CASSSVGLHSYEQYF	TGCGCCAGCAGCTCGGTAGGACTACACTCCTACGAGCAGTACTTC
-	TRBV30	-	TRBJ1-6	CAWSVIGYSPLHF	TGTGCCTGGAGTGTTATCGGGTATTCACCCCTCCACTTT
-	TRBV19	-	TRBJ2-7	CASSPLQGFEQYF	TGTGCCAGTTCCCCTCTTCAGGGTTTCGAGCAGTACTTC
TRBD2	TRBV4-3	-	TRBJ2-6	CASSQDVVAGGRGANVLTF	TGCGCCAGCAGCCAAGATGTAGTAGCGGGAGGGCGTGGGGCCAACGTCCTGACTTTC
TRBD1	TRBV30	-	TRBJ2-7	CACHRGFPYEQYF	TGTGCCTGCCACAGGGGCTTCCCTTACGAGCAGTACTTC
TRBD1	TRBV2	-	TRBJ2-1	CASSGTGGYNEQFF	TGTGCCAGCAGTGGCACAGGGGGCTACAATGAGCAGTTCTTC